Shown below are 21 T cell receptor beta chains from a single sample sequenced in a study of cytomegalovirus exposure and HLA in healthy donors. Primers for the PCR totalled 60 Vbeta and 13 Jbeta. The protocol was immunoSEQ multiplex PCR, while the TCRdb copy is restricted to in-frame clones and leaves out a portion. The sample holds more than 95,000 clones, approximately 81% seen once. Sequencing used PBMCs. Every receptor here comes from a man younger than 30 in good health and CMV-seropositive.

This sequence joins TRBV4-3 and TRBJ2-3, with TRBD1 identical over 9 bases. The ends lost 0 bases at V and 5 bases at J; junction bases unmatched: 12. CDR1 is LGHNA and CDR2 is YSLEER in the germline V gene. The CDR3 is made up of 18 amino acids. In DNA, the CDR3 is TGCGCCAGCAGCCAAGATCAGCCGGGACAGGGTACGAGAGATACGCAGTATTTT. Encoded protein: CASSQDQPGQGTRDTQYF.

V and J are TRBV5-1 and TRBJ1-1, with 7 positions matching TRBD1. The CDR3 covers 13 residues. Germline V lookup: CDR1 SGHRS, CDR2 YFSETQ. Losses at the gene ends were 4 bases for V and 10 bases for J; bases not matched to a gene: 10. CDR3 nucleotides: TGCGCCAGCAGCGAAGACAGGGTTGGAGGAGCTTTCTTT. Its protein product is CASSEDRVGGAFF.

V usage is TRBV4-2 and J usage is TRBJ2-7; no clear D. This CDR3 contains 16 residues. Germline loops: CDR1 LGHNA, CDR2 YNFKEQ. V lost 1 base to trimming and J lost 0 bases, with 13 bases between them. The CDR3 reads CASSQGAGQISYEQYF. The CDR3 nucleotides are TGTGCCAGCAGCCAAGGCGCAGGCCAAATCTCCTACGAGCAGTACTTC.

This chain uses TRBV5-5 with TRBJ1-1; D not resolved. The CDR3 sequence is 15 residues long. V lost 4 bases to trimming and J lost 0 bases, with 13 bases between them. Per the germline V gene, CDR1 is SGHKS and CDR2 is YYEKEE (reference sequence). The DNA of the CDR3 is TGTGCCAGCAGCCCACTAGTTGGGCTGAACACTGAAGCTTTCTTT. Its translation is CASSPLVGLNTEAFF. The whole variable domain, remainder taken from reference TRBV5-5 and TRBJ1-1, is DAGVTQSPTHLIKTRGQQVTLRCSPISGHKSVSWYQQVLGQGPQFIFQYYEKEERGRGNFPDRFSARQFPNYSSELNVNALLLGDSALYLCASSPLVGLNTEAFFGQGTRLTVV.

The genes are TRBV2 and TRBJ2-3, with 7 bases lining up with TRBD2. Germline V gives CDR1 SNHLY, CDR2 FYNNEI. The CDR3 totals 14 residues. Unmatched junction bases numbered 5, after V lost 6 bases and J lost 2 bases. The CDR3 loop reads CASSARGITDTQYF. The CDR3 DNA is TGTGCCAGCAGCGCGCGGGGGATCACAGATACGCAGTATTTT.

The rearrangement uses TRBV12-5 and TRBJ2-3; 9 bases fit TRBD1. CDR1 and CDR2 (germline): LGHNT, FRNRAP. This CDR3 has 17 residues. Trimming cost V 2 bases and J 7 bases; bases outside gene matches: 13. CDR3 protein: CASGLFRQGVRNHTQYF. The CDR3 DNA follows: TGTGCTAGTGGTTTGTTCCGACAGGGGGTTCGGAACCATACGCAGTATTTT.

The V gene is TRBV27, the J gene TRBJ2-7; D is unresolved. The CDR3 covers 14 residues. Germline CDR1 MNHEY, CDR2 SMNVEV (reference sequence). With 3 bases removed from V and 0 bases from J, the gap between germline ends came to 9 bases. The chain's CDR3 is CASSLTSSSYEQYF. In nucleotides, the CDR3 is TGTGCCAGCAGTTTGACTTCCAGCTCCTACGAGCAGTACTTC.

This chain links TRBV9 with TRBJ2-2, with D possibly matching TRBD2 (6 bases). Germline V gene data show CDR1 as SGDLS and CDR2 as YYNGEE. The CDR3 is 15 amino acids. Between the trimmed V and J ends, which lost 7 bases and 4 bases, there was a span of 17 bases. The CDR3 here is CASSTTSSRTGELFF. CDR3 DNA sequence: TGTGCCAGCTCGACGACTAGTTCCCGCACCGGGGAGCTGTTTTTT.

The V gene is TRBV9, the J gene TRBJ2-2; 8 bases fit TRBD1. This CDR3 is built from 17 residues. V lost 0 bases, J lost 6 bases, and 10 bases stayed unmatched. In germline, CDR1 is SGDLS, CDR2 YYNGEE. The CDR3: CASSVGPQGARAGELFF. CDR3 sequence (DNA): TGTGCCAGCAGCGTAGGACCCCAGGGGGCGCGGGCCGGGGAGCTGTTTTTT.

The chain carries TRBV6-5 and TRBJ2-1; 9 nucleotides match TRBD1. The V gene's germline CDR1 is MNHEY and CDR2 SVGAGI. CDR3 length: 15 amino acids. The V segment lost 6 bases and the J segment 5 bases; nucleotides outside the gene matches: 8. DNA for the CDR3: TGTGCCAGCAGCCGGGACAGGGAGTGGGACAATGAGCAGTTCTTC. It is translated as CASSRDREWDNEQFF.

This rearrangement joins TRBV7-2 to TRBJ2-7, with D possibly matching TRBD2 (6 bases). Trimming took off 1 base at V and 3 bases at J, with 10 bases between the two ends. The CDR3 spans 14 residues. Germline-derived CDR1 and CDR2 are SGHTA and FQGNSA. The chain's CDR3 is CASSLVPGDYEQYF. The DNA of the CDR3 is TGTGCCAGCAGCTTAGTTCCGGGAGACTACGAGCAGTACTTC. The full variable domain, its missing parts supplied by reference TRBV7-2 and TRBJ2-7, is GAGVSQSPSNKVTEKGKDVELRCDPISGHTALYWYRQSLGQGLEFLIYFQGNSAPDKSGLPSDRFSAERTGGSVSTLTIQRTQQEDSAVYLCASSLVPGDYEQYFGPGTRLTVT.

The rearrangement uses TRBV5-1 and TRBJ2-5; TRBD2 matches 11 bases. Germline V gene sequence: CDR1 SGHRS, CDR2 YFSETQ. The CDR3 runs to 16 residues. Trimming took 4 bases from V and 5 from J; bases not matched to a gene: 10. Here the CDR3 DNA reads TGCGCCAGCAGCCCAGAAACTAGCGGGAGATATGAGACCCAGTACTTC. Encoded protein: CASSPETSGRYETQYF.

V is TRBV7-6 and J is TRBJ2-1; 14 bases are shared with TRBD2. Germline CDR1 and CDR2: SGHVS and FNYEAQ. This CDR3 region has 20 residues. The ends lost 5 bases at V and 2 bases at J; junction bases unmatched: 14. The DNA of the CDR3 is TGTGCCAGCAGCCATCCCTGGAACGGGACTAGCGGGGGAACCTACAATGAGCAGTTCTTC. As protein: CASSHPWNGTSGGTYNEQFF.

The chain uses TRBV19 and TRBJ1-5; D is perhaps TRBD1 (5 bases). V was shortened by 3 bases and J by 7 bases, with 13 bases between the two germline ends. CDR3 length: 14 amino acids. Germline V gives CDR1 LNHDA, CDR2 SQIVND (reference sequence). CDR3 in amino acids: CASSIRGTGQPQHF. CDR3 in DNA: TGTGCCAGTAGTATCCGAGGGACTGGCCAGCCCCAGCATTTT. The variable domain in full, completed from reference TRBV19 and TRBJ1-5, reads DGGITQSPKYLFRKEGQNVTLSCEQNLNHDAMYWYRQDPGQGLRLIYYSQIVNDFQKGDIAEGYSVSREKKESFPLTVTSAQKNPTAFYLCASSIRGTGQPQHFGDGTRLSIL.

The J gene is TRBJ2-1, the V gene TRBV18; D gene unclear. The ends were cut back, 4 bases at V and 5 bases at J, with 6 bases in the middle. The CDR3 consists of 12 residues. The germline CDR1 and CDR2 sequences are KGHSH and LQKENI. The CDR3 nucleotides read TGTGCCAGCTCACAACAAAACAATGAGCAGTTCTTC. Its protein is CASSQQNNEQFF.

The CDR3 sequence is CASSQDWVAGGNEQFF. As DNA, the CDR3 is TGCGCCAGCAGCCAAGATTGGGTAGCGGGAGGCAATGAGCAGTTCTTC. The rearrangement joins TRBV4-3 to TRBJ2-1; 10 nucleotides match TRBD2. Trimming removed 0 bases from V and 6 bases from J; junction bases left unmatched: 5. CDR3 length equals 16 residues. CDR1 and CDR2 (germline): LGHNA, YSLEER.

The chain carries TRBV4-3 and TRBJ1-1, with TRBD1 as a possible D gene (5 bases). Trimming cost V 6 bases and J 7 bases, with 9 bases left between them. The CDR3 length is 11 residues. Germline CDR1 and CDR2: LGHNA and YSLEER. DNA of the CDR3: TGCGCCAGCAGTCGGGGGGTTGAAGCTTTCTTT. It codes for CASSRGVEAFF.

Here the CDR3 DNA reads TGTGCCAGTAGTACCCCCGATGAGGGGGCGCGGGGCTACACCTTC. Translated, it gives CASSTPDEGARGYTF. The chain links TRBV19 to TRBJ1-2, with 7 bases aligning to TRBD1. The germline CDR1 and CDR2 sequences are LNHDA and SQIVND (reference sequence). This CDR3 is built from 15 residues. V lost 4 bases to trimming and J lost 8 bases; unmatched junction nucleotides: 13.

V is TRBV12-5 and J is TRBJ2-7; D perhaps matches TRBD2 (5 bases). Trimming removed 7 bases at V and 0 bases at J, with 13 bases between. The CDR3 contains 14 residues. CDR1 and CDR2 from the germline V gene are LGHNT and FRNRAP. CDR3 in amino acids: CASALPGSSYEQYF. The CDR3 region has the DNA TGTGCTAGTGCTCTGCCGGGATCCTCCTACGAGCAGTACTTC. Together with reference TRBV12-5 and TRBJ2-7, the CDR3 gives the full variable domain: DARVTQTPRHKVTEMGQEVTMRCQPILGHNTVFWYRQTMMQGLELLAYFRNRAPLDDSGMPKDRFSAEMPDATLATLKIQPSEPRDSAVYFCASALPGSSYEQYFGPGTRLTVT.

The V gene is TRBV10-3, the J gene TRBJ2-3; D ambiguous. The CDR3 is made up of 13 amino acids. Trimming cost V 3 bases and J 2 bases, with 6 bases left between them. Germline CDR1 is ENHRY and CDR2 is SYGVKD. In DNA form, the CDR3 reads TGTGCCATCAGTGAATACTTCACAGATACGCAGTATTTT. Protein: CAISEYFTDTQYF.

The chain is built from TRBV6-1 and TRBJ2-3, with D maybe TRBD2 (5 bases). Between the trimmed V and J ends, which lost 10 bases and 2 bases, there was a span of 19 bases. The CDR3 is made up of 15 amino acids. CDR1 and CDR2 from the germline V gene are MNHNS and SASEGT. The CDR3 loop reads CATTYRRATTDTQYF. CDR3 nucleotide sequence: TGTGCCACCACCTATCGGCGGGCCACCACAGATACGCAGTATTTT.